Presented here are 22 T cell receptor beta chains from one specimen sequenced in a study of T-cell reconstitution after alpha-beta-depleted transplantation in children listed by TCRdb under 2016. Libraries were prepared through PCR. The sequencer listed for this sample is Illumina HiSeq 2500. To normalize quantification of the TCRbeta repertoire, the TCR libraries were built with molecular barcoding that relied on unique molecular identifiers. TCRdb cleaned the public reads at Q25 with fastp, built clones with MiXCR and kept in-frame beta chains. For every CDR3 protein sequence, its rows merge into one entry that carries the most common genes and DNA. The sample table contains about 490,000 distinct CDR3 sequences; only one count was recorded for approximately 10% of them. The ten largest clones take up 2% to 2.5% of the sample. Interpreted using the paper, the treatment or condition label stands for: allogeneic hematopoietic cell transplantation with graft depleted of TCRalphabeta T cells and CD19 B cells.

The source was PBMCs, collected before TCRalphabeta/CD19-depleted stem cell transplant. These receptors originate from a child under 10 years old with inherited bone marrow failure, due to receive a stem cell transplant.

The chain combines TRBV12-3 or TRBV12-4 with TRBJ2-7; D is unclear. This CDR3 has 14 amino acids. Deletions cut 5 bases from V and 2 bases from J, with 13 bases between. The CDR3 loop is CASSQQGLTYEQYF. The DNA of the CDR3 is TGTGCCAGCAGTCAACAAGGGCTGACCTACGAGCAGTACTTC.

This clonotype was recorded at least ten times. The chain links TRBV3-1 to TRBJ2-5; perhaps TRBD1 as D (6 bases). The germline CDR1 and CDR2 sequences are LGHDT and YNNKEL (reference sequence). The V and J ends lost 0 bases and 2 bases respectively, with 13 bases between them. This CDR3 is built from 16 residues. The CDR3 DNA sequence: TGTGCCAGCAGCCAAGAGACGTACAGGGCTCAAGAGACCCAGTACTTC. This codes for CASSQETYRAQETQYF.

This clonotype showed up many times. The chain has TRBV7-9 and TRBJ2-1; weak D call: TRBD2 (6 bases). The CDR3 consists of 13 residues. With 1 base removed from V and 15 bases from J, the gap between germline ends came to 16 bases. Germline CDR1 and CDR2: SEHNR and FQNEAQ (reference sequence). CDR3 amino acids: CASSLGFGGTWFF. As DNA, the CDR3 is TGTGCCAGCAGCTTAGGATTCGGGGGAACGTGGTTCTTC.

The chain has TRBV5-6 and TRBJ2-1; 10 nucleotides agree with TRBD1. V was clipped by 3 bases and J by 0 bases; unmatched bases: 9. Germline V gene sequence: CDR1 SGHDT, CDR2 YYEEEE. The length of the CDR3 is 18 residues. The CDR3 is CASSSGTGDPSSYNEQFF. The CDR3 nucleotides read TGTGCCAGCAGCTCGGGGACAGGGGATCCGAGCTCCTACAATGAGCAGTTCTTC.

The table lists this clonotype with many counts. The gene calls are TRBV3-1 and TRBJ2-1; no definite D call. This CDR3 is 14 amino acids long. Germline-derived CDR1 and CDR2 are LGHDT and YNNKEL (reference sequence). Trimming took 4 bases from V and 10 from J, leaving 17 bases between them. The DNA for the CDR3 is TGTGCCAGCAGCCTTCCACTCCGCCCCCGGGAGCAGTTCTTC. It codes for CASSLPLRPREQFF.

This clonotype has at least ten counts. V and J are TRBV4-2 and TRBJ2-3; TRBD2 agrees at 7 bases. Trimming at V came to 2 bases and at J to 5 bases, leaving 16 bases not matched to a gene. CDR1 and CDR2 (germline): LGHNA, YNFKEQ. The CDR3 consists of 18 residues. The CDR3 spells CASSQRLGAGVDGDTQYF. The CDR3 coding sequence is TGTGCCAGCAGCCAACGACTCGGCGCGGGAGTTGATGGAGATACGCAGTATTTT.

This clonotype has at least ten counts. This chain links TRBV10-3 with TRBJ2-1; TRBD2 matches at 8 bases. J gave up 1 base and V 3 bases, and 8 bases lay outside the gene matches. CDR3 length equals 17 residues. CDR1 and CDR2 (germline): ENHRY, SYGVKD. The CDR3 is CAISDPPGLGSYNEQFF. DNA of the CDR3: TGTGCCATCAGTGACCCCCCGGGACTAGGATCCTACAATGAGCAGTTCTTC.

The J gene is TRBJ2-7, the V gene TRBV2; D uncertain. CDR3 size: 15 residues. V was shortened by 4 bases and J by 0 bases, with 13 bases between the two germline ends. Germline V gene lookup returns CDR1 SNHLY and CDR2 FYNNEI. CDR3 loop: CASSVRGRSSYEQYF. Here the CDR3 DNA reads TGTGCCAGCAGTGTGAGAGGCAGGAGCTCCTACGAGCAGTACTTC. Full variable domain (rest looked up from reference TRBV2 and TRBJ2-7): EPEVTQTPSHQVTQMGQEVILRCVPISNHLYFYWYRQILGQKVEFLVSFYNNEISEKSEIFDDQFSVERPDGSNFTLKIRSTKLEDSAMYFCASSVRGRSSYEQYFGPGTRLTVT.

This clonotype was observed once. The chain links TRBV19 to TRBJ2-3; D is perhaps TRBD2 (6 bases). V was pared by 7 bases and J by 1 base, with 12 bases between. The CDR3 consists of 14 residues. Germline V gene lookup returns CDR1 LNHDA and CDR2 SQIVND (reference sequence). CDR3 sequence reads: CASIGDWRTDTQYF. CDR3 DNA: TGTGCCAGTATTGGGGACTGGCGCACAGATACGCAGTATTTT.

As to this clonotype: The junction does not match germline at one end; this may be a read error. The chain has TRBV20-1 and TRBJ2-1; 9 nucleotides match TRBD2. The CDR3 covers 19 residues. Germline CDR1 reads DFQATT; CDR2 reads SNEGSKA (reference sequence). The CDR3 DNA is TGCTGTGCTAGAGGGATCGGGACTAGCCGACCTGCCCCTTACAACGGGCAGTTCTTC. Protein sequence: CCARGIGTSRPAPYNGQFF.

This clonotype was recorded at least ten times. The V call is TRBV19, the J call TRBJ1-5; the D is unclear. The CDR3 spans 16 residues. The germline gives CDR1 LNHDA, CDR2 SQIVND (reference sequence). Trimming stripped 7 bases from V and 0 bases from J, with 16 bases between. The CDR3: CASTHVGGYSNQPQHF. The CDR3 DNA follows: TGTGCCAGTACCCACGTGGGCGGGTATAGCAATCAGCCCCAGCATTTT.

This clonotype was counted ten times or more. The gene calls are TRBV4-3 and TRBJ2-1; D gene ambiguous. The CDR3 covers 14 residues. The V gene's germline CDR1 is LGHNA and CDR2 YSLEER. Trimming cost V 1 base and J 9 bases, with 13 bases left between them. In DNA, the CDR3 is TGCGCCAGCAGCCAAGCTCCCCCCTTAGGTGAGCAGTTCTTC. This translates into CASSQAPPLGEQFF.

This clonotype was seen repeatedly, ten times or more. The rearrangement links TRBV11-2 to TRBJ1-3; 7 bases are a match to TRBD1. V lost 3 bases to trimming and J lost 0 bases; unmatched junction nucleotides: 11. This CDR3 spans 18 amino acids. Germline V CDR1 and CDR2: SGHAT, FQNNGV. The CDR3 DNA reads as TGTGCCAGCAGCTTGAGAGGGGGCGCTCAGAGCTCTGGAAACACCATATATTTT. Encoded protein: CASSLRGGAQSSGNTIYF.

This clonotype was seen a few times. The CDR3 coding sequence is TGCAGTGCTACCCCCCCTCCGAACACTGAAGCTTTCTTT. Its translation: CSATPPPNTEAFF. The V gene is TRBV20-1, the J gene TRBJ1-1; no definite D call. CDR3 size: 13 residues. Trimming shortened V by 4 bases and J by 1 base, and 10 bases separated the two germline ends. Germline V gene lookup returns CDR1 DFQATT and CDR2 SNEGSKA (reference sequence).

This clonotype was observed at least ten times. The chain is built from TRBV20-1 and TRBJ2-1, with 9 bases fitting TRBD2. The V gene's germline CDR1 is DFQATT and CDR2 SNEGSKA (reference sequence). The CDR3 contains 16 residues. J gave up 0 bases and V 1 base, and 4 bases lay outside the gene matches. CDR3: CSARVAGVLSYNEQFF. CDR3 sequence (DNA): TGCAGTGCTAGAGTAGCGGGAGTGCTCTCCTACAATGAGCAGTTCTTC.

This clonotype was seen repeatedly, ten times or more. This sequence joins TRBV7-2 and TRBJ2-2; TRBD1 might be the D (5 bases). Trimming stripped 7 bases from V and 2 bases from J, with 17 bases between. This CDR3 contains 16 residues. Germline lookup yields CDR1 SGHTA and CDR2 FQGNSA. CDR3 amino acids: CASTLLAGLNTGELFF. The CDR3 region has the DNA TGTGCCAGCACGCTTCTGGCAGGGCTAAACACCGGGGAGCTGTTTTTT.

This clonotype has at least ten counts. One end of the junction does not line up with germline, which may come from a read error. The V and J genes are TRBV7-7 and TRBJ2-5; 8 bases map to TRBD2. Germline V gene data show CDR1 as SSHAT and CDR2 as FNYEAQ (reference sequence). This CDR3 has 15 residues. DNA for the CDR3: TGTGCTAGCAGCTCCCAAGGCGGGGGGCAAGAGACCCAGTACTTC. The encoded protein is CASSSQGGGQETQYF.

The V call is TRBV19, the J call TRBJ2-3; perhaps TRBD2 as D (6 bases). CDR1 is LNHDA, CDR2 SQIVND, per germline (reference sequence). V was clipped by 1 base and J by 2 bases, with 13 bases between them. This CDR3 has 16 residues. The chain's CDR3 is CASSIAAGTYTDTQYF. The CDR3, as DNA: TGTGCCAGTAGTATAGCGGCGGGGACCTACACAGATACGCAGTATTTT.

The sample holds many counts of this clonotype. The CDR3: CSVVPSGSEQYF. In DNA, the CDR3 is TGCAGCGTTGTCCCTAGCGGGAGTGAGCAGTACTTC. The rearrangement links TRBV29-1 to TRBJ2-7; 10 nucleotides line up with TRBD2. V trimming: 4 bases; J trimming: 7 bases; junction bases outside the gene matches: 4. The V gene's germline CDR1 is SQVTM and CDR2 ANQGSEA. The CDR3 has 12 residues.

This clonotype was counted many times. V gene TRBV7-9 combines with J gene TRBJ2-3, with 7 positions matching TRBD1. CDR1 is SEHNR and CDR2 is FQNEAQ in the germline V gene (reference sequence). The CDR3 contains 14 residues. J lost 2 bases, V lost 5 bases, and 4 bases had no gene match. The CDR3 DNA sequence: TGTGCCAGCAGCGAGGGGGCCCTCACAGATACGCAGTATTTT. Its translation is CASSEGALTDTQYF.

This clonotype showed up many times. This sequence joins TRBV28 and TRBJ2-1; tentative D call: TRBD1 (6 bases). V was clipped by 4 bases and J by 1 base, with 14 bases between them. Germline V gene sequence: CDR1 MDHEN, CDR2 SYDVKM. The CDR3 sequence is 16 residues long. CDR3 residues: CASSSTYRVSYNEQFF. The CDR3 DNA sequence: TGTGCCAGCAGTTCCACCTACAGGGTTTCCTACAATGAGCAGTTCTTC.

This clonotype has ten or more counts. This chain uses TRBV4-3 with TRBJ2-7; 10 positions agree with TRBD2. V lost 4 bases and J lost 0; bases outside the gene matches: 6. Looked up from germline, CDR1 is LGHNA and CDR2 is YSLEER. This CDR3 spans 16 amino acids. The CDR3 DNA sequence: TGCGCCAGCAGCCGAGAAGCGGGAGGGTCCTCCTACGAGCAGTACTTC. As protein: CASSREAGGSSYEQYF.